This T cell receptor beta chain was retrieved from a study of shared clonotypes between healthy human individuals. General observations from the study: A handful of donors had around 5% of their naive CD4 clonotypes in common.

V gave up 2 bases and J gave up 8 bases, with 7 bases separating them. The CDR3 runs 13 residues. CDR1 is KGHSH and CDR2 is LQKENI in the germline V gene. This clone showed up just once. Its specificity is unknown. When replicate PCRs were run on sorted subsets, they used about 200 ng DNA, around 33,000 T cell genomes. In the authors' methods: Quality scores were absent from the junction-only immunoSEQ sequences, so filtering differed. Some clones are missing from TCRdb's copy, which holds only in-frame ones; the method was immunoSEQ multiplex PCR. Clone size and the V and J calls come from that table; the DNA yielded D and trimming. This sample has approximately 940,000 clones, with about 80% found just once.

The sequencing input was memory CD4+ T cells sorted from blood. Subset described: CD45RA-negative fraction. The V and J genes are TRBV18 and TRBJ1-6; D gene unclear. The receptor comes from a man aged 18 to 35 in good health. The DNA of the CDR3 is TGTGCCAGCTCACCAATCGAGGATTCACCCCTCCACTTT. It encodes CASSPIEDSPLHF.